This TCR beta chain was recovered during a study of cytomegalovirus exposure and HLA in healthy donors. Findings of the study overall: Among TCR beta chains, those listed as cytomegalovirus-associated numbered around 180. In a later analysis, at a false discovery rate of 0.05, over 15,000 TCR beta sequences were associated with HLA alleles.

This clone has only a few counts. Its antigen remains unidentified. PCR amplification relied on 60 Vbeta primers (plus 13 Jbeta primers). Per the original methods: Among the unique TCR beta chains that a later analysis counted, around 72 million in all, 10 million to 14 million were shared. Sequencing used immunoSEQ multiplex PCR; TCRdb keeps in-frame clones, though not all of them. D and trimming come from the DNA, and the V and J calls and clone size come from that table. The sample lists more than 95,000 clones; 55% to 75% were seen once. The CDR3 contains 16 residues. Germline-derived CDR1 and CDR2 are MGHRA and YSYEKL. Trimming removed 1 base from V and 6 bases from J; junction bases left unmatched: 6.

Sequencing was carried out using PBMCs. This TCR came from a man aged 55 to 70 in good health and CMV-seronegative. The rearrangement links TRBV4-1 to TRBJ2-1; 10 nucleotides align to TRBD2. The CDR3 spells CASSQAPGLAINEQFF. The CDR3 DNA sequence: TGCGCCAGCAGCCAAGCCCCGGGACTAGCGATCAATGAGCAGTTCTTC.